Shown below are 5 T cell receptor beta chains from a single sample sequenced in a study of memory CD4+ T cells and cytomegalovirus serostatus (dated by TCRdb to 2018 to 2020). Single viable CD3+CD4+CD8-CD45RO+ cells were sorted as memory CD4+ T cells on a FACSAria II. Receptor libraries were prepared by the immunoSEQ multiplex PCR assay. As stored in TCRdb, this immuneACCESS dataset retains in-frame rearrangements with V and J assigned. A fraction of the clones does not appear; measured against another copy, unresolved V genes explain less than half of the discrepancy, and the remainder lacks a known reason. The sample contains about 92,000 clones, 80% of them found a single time. Around 3.6% of the sample is in the top ten clones. Sequenced sample: memory CD4+ T cells from blood. The origin of the receptors is an adult in good health and CMV-seropositive.

This clone was seen many times. The chain uses TRBV5-4 and TRBJ1-1; D not resolved. Germline CDR1 reads SGHNT; CDR2 reads YYREEE (reference sequence). This CDR3 is built from 15 residues. V gave up 2 bases and J gave up 1 base, with 12 bases separating them. CDR3 protein: CASSLGKYKNTEAFF. Written as DNA, the CDR3 is TGTGCCAGCAGCTTAGGGAAATACAAGAACACTGAAGCTTTCTTT.

This sequence joins TRBV7-8 and TRBJ2-1; 8 nucleotides agree with TRBD1. The CDR3 runs 17 residues. The ends lost 1 base at V and 6 bases at J; junction bases unmatched: 11. In germline, CDR1 is SGHVS, CDR2 FQNEAQ. The CDR3 DNA is TGTGCCAGCAGCTTAGGCCGTGGTCAGGGGGCGACCAATGAGCAGTTCTTC. Its translation is CASSLGRGQGATNEQFF.

This clone appeared a few times. The gene calls are TRBV19 and TRBJ1-1, with 7 bases matching TRBD1. The V segment lost 5 bases and the J segment 4 bases; nucleotides outside the gene matches: 7. Germline V gives CDR1 LNHDA, CDR2 SQIVND (reference sequence). The CDR3 spans 14 residues. The CDR3 DNA reads TGTGCCAGTAGTCCTCGAGACAGGGTCACTGAAGCTTTCTTT. This codes for CASSPRDRVTEAFF.

The rearrangement links TRBV7-2 to TRBJ2-7; TRBD2 might be the D (6 bases). In germline, CDR1 is SGHTA, CDR2 FQGNSA. This CDR3 comprises 14 residues. Trimming took off 0 bases at V and 5 bases at J, with 11 bases between the two ends. CDR3 amino acids: CASSLAWGGDEQYF. The CDR3 region has the DNA TGTGCCAGCAGCTTAGCCTGGGGCGGGGACGAGCAGTACTTC.

By sample fraction, this clone is medium-sized. The chain uses TRBV5-1 and TRBJ1-2; D remains unclear. The germline V and J ends were trimmed by 1 base and 1 base, with 11 bases remaining between them. The germline V gene has CDR1 SGHRS and CDR2 YFSETQ. This CDR3 spans 15 amino acids. The CDR3 coding sequence is TGCGCCAGCAGCTTGACGGATCCGTTTAACTATGGCTACACCTTC. Residues: CASSLTDPFNYGYTF.